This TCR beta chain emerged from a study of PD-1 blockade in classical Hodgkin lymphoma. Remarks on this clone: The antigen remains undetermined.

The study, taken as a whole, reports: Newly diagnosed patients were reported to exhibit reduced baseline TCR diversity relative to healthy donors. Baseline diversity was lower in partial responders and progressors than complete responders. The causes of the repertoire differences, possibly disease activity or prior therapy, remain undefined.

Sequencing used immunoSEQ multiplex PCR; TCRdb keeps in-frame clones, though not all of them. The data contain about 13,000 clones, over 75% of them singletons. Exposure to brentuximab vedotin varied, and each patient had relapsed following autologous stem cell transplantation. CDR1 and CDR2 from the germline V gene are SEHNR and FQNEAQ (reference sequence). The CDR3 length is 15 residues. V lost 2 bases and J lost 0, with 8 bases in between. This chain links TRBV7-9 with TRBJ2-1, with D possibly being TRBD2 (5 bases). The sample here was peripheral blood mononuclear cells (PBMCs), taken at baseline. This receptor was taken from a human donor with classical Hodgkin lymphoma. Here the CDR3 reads CASSLRGSSYNEQFF. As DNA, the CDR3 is TGTGCCAGCAGCTTACGGGGATCCTCCTACAATGAGCAGTTCTTC.